The sequence of this T cell receptor (beta chain) was determined in a study of T cell changes during pregnancy in multiple sclerosis. This CDR3 has 12 residues. Looked up from germline, CDR1 is LNHDA and CDR2 is SQIVND (reference sequence). The V end lost 5 bases, the J end lost 1 base, and 6 bases lay between the germline ends. In this sample, this clone turned up once. TCRdb's table, derived via immunoSEQ multiplex PCR, lists solely in-frame clones and lacks some. The sample includes around 80,000 clones, about 92% seen only once; the top ten take less than 3%. V usage is TRBV19 and J usage is TRBJ2-7, with D uncertain. The material was peripheral blood, obtained before pregnancy. This TCR came from a female donor with multiple sclerosis, enrolled in a pregnancy study. The CDR3 sequence: CASSHGSYEQYF. The CDR3 coding sequence is TGTGCCAGTAGTCACGGTTCCTACGAGCAGTACTTC.